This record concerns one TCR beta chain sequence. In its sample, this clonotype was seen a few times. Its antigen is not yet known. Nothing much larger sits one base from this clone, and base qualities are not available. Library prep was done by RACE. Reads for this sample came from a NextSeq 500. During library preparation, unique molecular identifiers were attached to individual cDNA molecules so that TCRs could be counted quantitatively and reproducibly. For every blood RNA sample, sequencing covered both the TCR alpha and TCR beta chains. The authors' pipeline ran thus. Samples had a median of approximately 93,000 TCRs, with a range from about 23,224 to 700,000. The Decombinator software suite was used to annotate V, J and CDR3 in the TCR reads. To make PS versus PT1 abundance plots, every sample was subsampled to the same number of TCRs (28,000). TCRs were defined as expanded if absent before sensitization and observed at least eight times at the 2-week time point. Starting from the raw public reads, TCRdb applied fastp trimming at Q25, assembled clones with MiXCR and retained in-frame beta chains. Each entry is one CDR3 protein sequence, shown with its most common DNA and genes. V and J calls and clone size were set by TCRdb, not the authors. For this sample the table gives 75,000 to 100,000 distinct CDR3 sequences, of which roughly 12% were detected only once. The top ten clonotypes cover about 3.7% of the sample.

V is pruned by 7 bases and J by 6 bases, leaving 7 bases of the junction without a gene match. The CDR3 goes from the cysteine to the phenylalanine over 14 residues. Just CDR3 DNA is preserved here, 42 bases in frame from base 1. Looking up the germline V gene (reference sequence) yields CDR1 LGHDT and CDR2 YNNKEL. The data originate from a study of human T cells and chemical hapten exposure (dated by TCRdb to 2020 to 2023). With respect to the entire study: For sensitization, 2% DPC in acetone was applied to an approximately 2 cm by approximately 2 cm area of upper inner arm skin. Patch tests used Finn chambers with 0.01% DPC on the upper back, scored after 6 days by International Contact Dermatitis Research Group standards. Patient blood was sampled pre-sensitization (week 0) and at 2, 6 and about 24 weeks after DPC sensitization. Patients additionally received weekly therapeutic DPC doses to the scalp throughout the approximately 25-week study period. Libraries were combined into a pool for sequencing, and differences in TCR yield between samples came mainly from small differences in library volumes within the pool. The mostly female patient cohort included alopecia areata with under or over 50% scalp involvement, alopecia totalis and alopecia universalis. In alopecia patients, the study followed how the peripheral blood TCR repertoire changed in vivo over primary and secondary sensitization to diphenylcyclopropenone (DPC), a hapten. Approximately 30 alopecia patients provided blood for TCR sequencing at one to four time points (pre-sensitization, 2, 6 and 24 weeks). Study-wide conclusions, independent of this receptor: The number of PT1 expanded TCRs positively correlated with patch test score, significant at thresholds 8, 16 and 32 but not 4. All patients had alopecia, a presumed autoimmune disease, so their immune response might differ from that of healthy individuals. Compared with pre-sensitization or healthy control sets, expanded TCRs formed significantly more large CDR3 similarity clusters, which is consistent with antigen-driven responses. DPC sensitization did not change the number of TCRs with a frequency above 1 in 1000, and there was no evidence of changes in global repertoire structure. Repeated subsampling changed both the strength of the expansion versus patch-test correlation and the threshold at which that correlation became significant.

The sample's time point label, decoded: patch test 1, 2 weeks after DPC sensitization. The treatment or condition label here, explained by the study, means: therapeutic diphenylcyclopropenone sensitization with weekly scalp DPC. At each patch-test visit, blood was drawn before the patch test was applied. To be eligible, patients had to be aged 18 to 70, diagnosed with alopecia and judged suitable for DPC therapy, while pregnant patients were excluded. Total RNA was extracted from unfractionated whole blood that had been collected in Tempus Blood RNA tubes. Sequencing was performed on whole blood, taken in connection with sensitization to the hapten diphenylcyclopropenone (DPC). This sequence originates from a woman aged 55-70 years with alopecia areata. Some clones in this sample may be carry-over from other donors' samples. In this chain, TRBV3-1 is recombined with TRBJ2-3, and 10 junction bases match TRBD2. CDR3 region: CASNERGGPDTQYF. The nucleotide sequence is TGTGCCAGCAATGAGCGGGGGGGCCCGGATACGCAGTATTTT.